This TCR beta chain was captured in a study of T cells after yellow fever vaccination. Overall study: Those fractions that held only low numbers of cells were prepared using the SMART-Seq v4 Ultra Low Input RNA kit.

TCRdb passed the 5' RACE reads through MiXCR, listing each CDR3 protein once. This table holds hundreds of thousands of distinct CDR3 sequences, 6.2% found once. V lost 5 bases and J lost 7; bases outside the gene matches: 5. Germline V lookup: CDR1 LNHDA, CDR2 SQIVND (reference sequence). This CDR3 is 14 amino acids long. This clonotype was seen more than once but under ten times. Its antigen is not known. Study-wide findings and caveats: Subsequent to the booster, the majority of primary-vaccination clones reappeared (about 97% CD4, more than 70% CD8).

V gene TRBV19 combines with J gene TRBJ2-1; 10 nucleotides align to TRBD2. The sequence was obtained from a man aged 25-45 years who received the YFV17D yellow fever vaccine. Source: PBMCs, taken 5 days after the yellow fever booster vaccination. The CDR3 loop is CASSSLAGKNEQFF. The CDR3 DNA follows: TGTGCCAGTAGTTCACTAGCGGGGAAGAATGAGCAGTTCTTC. Filled out from reference TRBV19 and TRBJ2-1, the complete variable domain reads DGGITQSPKYLFRKEGQNVTLSCEQNLNHDAMYWYRQDPGQGLRLIYYSQIVNDFQKGDIAEGYSVSREKKESFPLTVTSAQKNPTAFYLCASSSLAGKNEQFFGPGTRLTVL.